A single sample is the source of the 18 T cell receptor beta chains below, sequenced in a study of blood T cell repertoires in COVID-19. The assay was immunoSEQ multiplex PCR, and TCRdb's table has in-frame clones only and misses some. The sample lists roughly 150,000 clones; 80% to 85% were seen once. What was sequenced was PBMCs or T cells enriched from blood (not recorded which). These receptors all stem from a woman aged 50 to 65 who had recovered from COVID-19.

This chain connects TRBV9 to TRBJ1-1; D unresolved. V was trimmed by 4 bases and J by 0 bases, leaving 7 bases between them. The CDR3 spans 13 residues. Germline V gene data show CDR1 as SGDLS and CDR2 as YYNGEE. The CDR3 region is CASSPTMNTEAFF. DNA of the CDR3: TGTGCCAGCAGCCCTACTATGAACACTGAAGCTTTCTTT.

The chain links TRBV5-4 to TRBJ1-3; no clear D. Germline V gives CDR1 SGHNT, CDR2 YYREEE (reference sequence). V lost 2 bases to trimming and J lost 0 bases, with 9 bases between them. CDR3 length: 15 residues. The CDR3 DNA is TGTGCCAGCAGCTTACGGTTGAGCTCTGGAAACACCATATATTTT. It is translated as CASSLRLSSGNTIYF.

This chain links TRBV6-5 with TRBJ1-1; TRBD1 is a possible D gene (6 bases). V was pared by 4 bases and J by 4 bases, with 10 bases between. CDR1 is MNHEY, CDR2 SVGAGI, per germline. This CDR3 is built from 13 residues. Here the CDR3 DNA reads TGTGCCAGCAGTTCAGGGGCGAGCACTGAAGCTTTCTTT. Translated: CASSSGASTEAFF.

A single count supports this clone. The V gene is TRBV5-1, the J gene TRBJ2-7, with TRBD1 identical over 7 bases. The CDR3 is made up of 13 amino acids. The J segment lost 3 bases and the V segment lost 2 bases, leaving 2 bases of the junction unmatched. Germline CDR1 and CDR2: SGHRS and YFSETQ. This chain's CDR3 is CASSFPGGYEQYF. CDR3 nucleotide sequence: TGCGCCAGCAGCTTCCCAGGGGGCTACGAGCAGTACTTC.

The rearrangement links TRBV7-2 to TRBJ1-2; a possible D gene is TRBD1 (6 bases). The germline V gene has CDR1 SGHTA and CDR2 FQGNSA. V shed 3 bases and J shed 4 bases, with 12 bases lying between them. This CDR3 is 14 amino acids long. CDR3 bases: TGTGCCAGCAGCTTTCAGGGGTCGACCTATGGCTACACCTTC. Protein product: CASSFQGSTYGYTF.

The chain uses TRBV6-6 and TRBJ1-1; possible D gene TRBD1, 5 bases. V shed 2 bases and J shed 0 bases, with 10 bases lying between them. This CDR3 is built from 15 residues. Germline-derived CDR1 and CDR2 are MNHNY and SVGAGI (reference sequence). DNA for the CDR3: TGTGCCAGCAGTTACGGGGGGAACATGAACACTGAAGCTTTCTTT. Protein product: CASSYGGNMNTEAFF.

This clone is a singleton in its sample. The genes are TRBV5-1 and TRBJ1-2, with D tentatively TRBD1 (6 bases). V lost 3 bases to trimming and J lost 6 bases, with 9 bases between them. There are 12 residues in the CDR3. Germline V gene data show CDR1 as SGHRS and CDR2 as YFSETQ. CDR3 region: CASSSQGNGYTF. In DNA, the CDR3 is TGCGCCAGCAGCTCACAGGGTAATGGCTACACCTTC.

The chain carries TRBV5-4 and TRBJ2-7; 7 positions match TRBD1. This CDR3 comprises 15 residues. CDR1 is SGHNT and CDR2 is YYREEE in the germline V gene (reference sequence). Trimming at V came to 4 bases and at J to 2 bases, leaving 9 bases not matched to a gene. The CDR3 spells CASSKSLGTAYEQYF. CDR3 nucleotide sequence: TGTGCCAGCAGCAAATCTCTGGGGACAGCCTACGAGCAGTACTTC.

CDR3 residues: CASSIFGRGNTDTQYF. Written as DNA, the CDR3 is TGTGCCAGTAGTATATTTGGCAGGGGTAACACAGATACGCAGTATTTT. This chain links TRBV19 with TRBJ2-3; D is perhaps TRBD1 (6 bases). Trimming stripped 2 bases from V and 2 bases from J, with 14 bases between. There are 16 residues in the CDR3. The V gene's germline CDR1 is LNHDA and CDR2 SQIVND (reference sequence).

J is TRBJ1-2 and V is TRBV19, with 12 bases matching TRBD1. The germline V gene encodes CDR1 LNHDA and CDR2 SQIVND (reference sequence). The CDR3 has 15 residues. Trimming cost V 3 bases and J 8 bases; bases outside gene matches: 7. CDR3 in amino acids: CASSIGGQGAWGYTF. CDR3 DNA: TGTGCCAGTAGTATCGGGGGACAGGGGGCATGGGGCTACACCTTC.

The rearrangement joins TRBV9 to TRBJ2-5, with no clear D. This CDR3 comprises 13 residues. The ends were cut back, 0 bases at V and 1 base at J, with 4 bases in the middle. Per the germline V gene, CDR1 is SGDLS and CDR2 is YYNGEE. This CDR3 is CASSVDIQETQYF. In DNA, the CDR3 is TGTGCCAGCAGCGTAGACATCCAAGAGACCCAGTACTTC.

The chain recombines TRBV12-3 or TRBV12-4 with TRBJ1-1; the D is unclear. CDR3 size: 11 residues. V lost 7 bases and J lost 8, with 11 bases in between. The CDR3 loop reads CASTPGREAFF. As DNA, the CDR3 is TGTGCCAGCACCCCTGGCAGAGAAGCTTTCTTT.

This clone was recorded once. The chain links TRBV27 to TRBJ2-1, with 11 bases aligning to TRBD2. CDR3 length: 15 amino acids. Germline V gives CDR1 MNHEY, CDR2 SMNVEV (reference sequence). J lost 5 bases, V lost 5 bases, and 5 bases had no gene match. As DNA, the CDR3 is TGTGCCAGCAGTCAGGTAGCGGGAGGGAACAATGAGCAGTTCTTC. This gives the protein CASSQVAGGNNEQFF.

V gene TRBV6-5 combines with J gene TRBJ1-1; 8 bases match TRBD1. Trimming cost V 5 bases and J 6 bases; bases outside gene matches: 5. This CDR3 spans 13 amino acids. CDR1 is MNHEY and CDR2 is SVGAGI in the germline V gene. The CDR3 DNA is TGTGCCAGCAGTCGGGACAGGAGTGCTGAAGCTTTCTTT. Amino acids: CASSRDRSAEAFF.

This clone came up a few times. The J gene is TRBJ1-1, the V gene TRBV15, with a weak D call TRBD1 (5 bases). Germline V gene data show CDR1 as LNHNV and CDR2 as YYDKDF (reference sequence). This CDR3 spans 15 amino acids. With 1 base removed from V and 1 base from J, the gap between germline ends came to 10 bases. The CDR3 spells CATSRVARANTEAFF. The CDR3 DNA follows: TGTGCCACCAGCAGAGTCGCCAGGGCGAACACTGAAGCTTTCTTT.

CDR3 in DNA: TGTGCCAGCAGCTTCCAGGATTATGGCTACACCTTC. Translated: CASSFQDYGYTF. V and J are TRBV11-2 and TRBJ1-2; no reliable D call. The CDR3 has 12 amino acids. The V and J ends lost 3 bases and 5 bases respectively, with 7 bases between them. Germline assignment: CDR1 SGHAT and CDR2 FQNNGV. Looking up the rest from reference TRBV11-2 and TRBJ1-2 gives the full variable domain: EAGVAQSPRYKIIEKRQSVAFWCNPISGHATLYWYQQILGQGPKLLIQFQNNGVVDDSQLPKDRFSAERLKGVDSTLKIQPAKLEDSAVYLCASSFQDYGYTFGSGTRLTVV.

The gene calls are TRBV16 and TRBJ1-5; TRBD1 agrees at 7 bases. This CDR3 contains 16 residues. After removal of 3 bases from V and 1 base from J, the junction contained 6 bases not matched to a gene. Per germline, CDR1 KGHSY and CDR2 FQNENV. The CDR3 here is CASSQGTVTSNQPQHF. As DNA, the CDR3 is TGTGCCAGCAGCCAGGGGACAGTTACCAGCAATCAGCCCCAGCATTTT.

V and J are TRBV11-1 and TRBJ2-7, with TRBD1 identical over 9 bases. The germline V gene encodes CDR1 SGHAT and CDR2 FQDESV (reference sequence). The CDR3 runs to 14 residues. The V gene end was trimmed by 5 bases and the J gene end by 3 bases; junction bases not matched to a gene: 5. The CDR3 sequence: CASSRGTGIYEQYF. For the CDR3, the DNA is TGTGCCAGCAGCCGCGGGACAGGGATCTACGAGCAGTACTTC. Supplemented by reference TRBV11-1 and TRBJ2-7, the full variable domain reads EAEVAQSPRYKITEKSQAVAFWCDPISGHATLYWYRQILGQGPELLVQFQDESVVDDSQLPKDRFSAERLKGVDSTLKIQPAELGDSAMYLCASSRGTGIYEQYFGPGTRLTVT.